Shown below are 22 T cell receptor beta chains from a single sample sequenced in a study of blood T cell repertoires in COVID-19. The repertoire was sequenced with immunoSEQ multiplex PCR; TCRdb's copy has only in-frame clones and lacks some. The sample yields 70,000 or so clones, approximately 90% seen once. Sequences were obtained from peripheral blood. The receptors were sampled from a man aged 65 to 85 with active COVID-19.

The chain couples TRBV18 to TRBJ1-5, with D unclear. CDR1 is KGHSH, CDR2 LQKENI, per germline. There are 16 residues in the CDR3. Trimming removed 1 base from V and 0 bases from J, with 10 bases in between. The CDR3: CASSPLPGYSNQPQHF. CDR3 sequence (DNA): TGTGCCAGCTCACCACTCCCGGGTTATAGCAATCAGCCCCAGCATTTT.

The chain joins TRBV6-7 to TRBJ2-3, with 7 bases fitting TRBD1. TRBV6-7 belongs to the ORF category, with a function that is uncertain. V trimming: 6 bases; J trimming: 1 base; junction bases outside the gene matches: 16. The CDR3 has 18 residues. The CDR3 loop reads CASSKGSIQGVGTDTQYF. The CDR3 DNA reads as TGTGCCAGCAGCAAGGGGTCTATCCAGGGGGTCGGCACAGATACGCAGTATTTT.

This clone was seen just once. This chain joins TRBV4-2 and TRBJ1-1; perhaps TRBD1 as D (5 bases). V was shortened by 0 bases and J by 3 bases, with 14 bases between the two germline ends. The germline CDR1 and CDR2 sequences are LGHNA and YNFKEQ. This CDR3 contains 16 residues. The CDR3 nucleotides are TGTGCCAGCAGCCAAGATGGGGGGTGGTGGGACACTGAAGCTTTCTTT. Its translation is CASSQDGGWWDTEAFF.

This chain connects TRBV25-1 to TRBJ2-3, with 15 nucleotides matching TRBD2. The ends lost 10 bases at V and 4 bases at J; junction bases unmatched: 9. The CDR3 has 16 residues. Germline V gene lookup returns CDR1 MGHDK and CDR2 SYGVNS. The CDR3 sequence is CATAGTSGRWADTQYF. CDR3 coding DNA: TGTGCCACCGCCGGGACTAGCGGGAGGTGGGCAGATACGCAGTATTTT.

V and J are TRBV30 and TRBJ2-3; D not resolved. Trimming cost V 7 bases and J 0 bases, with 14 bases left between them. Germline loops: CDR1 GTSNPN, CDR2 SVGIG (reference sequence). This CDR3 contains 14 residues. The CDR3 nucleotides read TGTGCCTTTACTCCGGGTGCTAGCACAGATACGCAGTATTTT. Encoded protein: CAFTPGASTDTQYF.

The CDR3 DNA sequence: TGTGCCAGCAGCGTTACCACCGCGGGGTCGCAGTTCTTC. It translates to CASSVTTAGSQFF. V is TRBV7-2 and J is TRBJ2-1, with D possibly matching TRBD2 (6 bases). The CDR3 runs 13 residues. V lost 5 bases, J lost 12 bases, and 17 bases lay in between. The germline V gene encodes CDR1 SGHTA and CDR2 FQGNSA.

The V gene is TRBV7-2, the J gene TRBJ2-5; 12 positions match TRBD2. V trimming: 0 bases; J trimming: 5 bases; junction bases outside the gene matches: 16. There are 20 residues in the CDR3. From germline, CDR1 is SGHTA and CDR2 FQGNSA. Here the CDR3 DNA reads TGTGCCAGCAGCTTAGCGCCCCCCGCTAGCGGGAGGGCCGGAAGGGAGACCCAGTACTTC. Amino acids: CASSLAPPASGRAGRETQYF. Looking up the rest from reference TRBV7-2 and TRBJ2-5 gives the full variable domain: GAGVSQSPSNKVTEKGKDVELRCDPISGHTALYWYRQSLGQGLEFLIYFQGNSAPDKSGLPSDRFSAERTGGSVSTLTIQRTQQEDSAVYLCASSLAPPASGRAGRETQYFGPGTRLLVL.

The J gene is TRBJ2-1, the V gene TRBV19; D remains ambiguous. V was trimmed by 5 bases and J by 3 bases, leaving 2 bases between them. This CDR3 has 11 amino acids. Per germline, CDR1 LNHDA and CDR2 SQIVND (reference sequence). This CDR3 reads CASSLYNEQFF. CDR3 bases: TGTGCCAGTAGTCTCTACAATGAGCAGTTCTTC.

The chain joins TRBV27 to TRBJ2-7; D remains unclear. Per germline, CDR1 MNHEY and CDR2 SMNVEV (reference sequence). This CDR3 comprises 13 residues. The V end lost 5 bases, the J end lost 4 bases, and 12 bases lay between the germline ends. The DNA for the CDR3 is TGTGCCAGCAGTCAAAGCCCCCCTTACGAGCAGTACTTC. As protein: CASSQSPPYEQYF.

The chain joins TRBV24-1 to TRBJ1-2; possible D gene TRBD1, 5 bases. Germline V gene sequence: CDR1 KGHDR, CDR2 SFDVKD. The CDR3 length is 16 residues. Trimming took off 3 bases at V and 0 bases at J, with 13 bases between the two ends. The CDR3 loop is CATSDPREGPNYGYTF. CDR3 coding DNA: TGTGCCACCAGTGATCCCCGGGAGGGGCCTAACTATGGCTACACCTTC.

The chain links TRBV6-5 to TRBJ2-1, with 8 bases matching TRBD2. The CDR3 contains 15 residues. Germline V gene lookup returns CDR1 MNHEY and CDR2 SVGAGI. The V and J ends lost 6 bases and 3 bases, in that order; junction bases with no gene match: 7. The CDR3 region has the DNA TGTGCCAGCAGCAAAACTAGCGGAGGCTACAATGAGCAGTTCTTC. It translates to CASSKTSGGYNEQFF.

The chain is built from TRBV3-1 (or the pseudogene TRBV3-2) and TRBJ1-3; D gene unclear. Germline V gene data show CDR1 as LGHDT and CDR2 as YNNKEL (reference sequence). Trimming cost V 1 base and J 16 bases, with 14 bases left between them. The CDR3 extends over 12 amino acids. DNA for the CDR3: TGTGCCAGCAGCCAAGGGGCCGCAAAAACGTATTTT. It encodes CASSQGAAKTYF.

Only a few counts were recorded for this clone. CDR3: CASSATGANTEAFF. DNA for the CDR3: TGTGCCAGCTCAGCCACAGGGGCGAACACTGAAGCTTTCTTT. The V call is TRBV18, the J call TRBJ1-1; 7 nucleotides match TRBD1. The V segment lost 5 bases and the J segment 1 base; nucleotides outside the gene matches: 4. The CDR3 is 14 residues long. From germline, CDR1 is KGHSH and CDR2 LQKENI.

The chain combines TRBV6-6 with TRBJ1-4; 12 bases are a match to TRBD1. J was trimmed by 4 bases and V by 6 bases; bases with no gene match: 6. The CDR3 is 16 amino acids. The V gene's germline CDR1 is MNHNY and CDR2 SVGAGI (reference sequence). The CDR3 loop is CASSQGQGAVNEKLFF. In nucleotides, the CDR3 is TGTGCCAGCAGCCAGGGACAGGGGGCGGTTAATGAAAAACTGTTTTTT.

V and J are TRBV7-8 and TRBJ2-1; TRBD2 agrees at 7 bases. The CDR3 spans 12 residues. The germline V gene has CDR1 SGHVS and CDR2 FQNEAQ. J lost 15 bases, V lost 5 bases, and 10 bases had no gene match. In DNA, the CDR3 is TGTGCCAGCAGCCTACGCCGGGGGGAACGGTTCTTC. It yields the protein CASSLRRGERFF.

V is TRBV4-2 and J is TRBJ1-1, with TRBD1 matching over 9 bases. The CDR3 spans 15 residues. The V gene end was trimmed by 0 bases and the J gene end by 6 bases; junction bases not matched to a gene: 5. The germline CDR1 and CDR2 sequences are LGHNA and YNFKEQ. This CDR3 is CASSQEGTGFPEAFF. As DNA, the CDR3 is TGTGCCAGCAGCCAAGAGGGGACAGGGTTCCCTGAAGCTTTCTTT.

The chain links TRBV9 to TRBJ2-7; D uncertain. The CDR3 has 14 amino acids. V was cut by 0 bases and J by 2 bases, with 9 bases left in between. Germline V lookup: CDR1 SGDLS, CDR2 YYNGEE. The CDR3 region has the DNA TGTGCCAGCAGCGTAGCGGCACTACCCTACGAGCAGTACTTC. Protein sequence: CASSVAALPYEQYF.

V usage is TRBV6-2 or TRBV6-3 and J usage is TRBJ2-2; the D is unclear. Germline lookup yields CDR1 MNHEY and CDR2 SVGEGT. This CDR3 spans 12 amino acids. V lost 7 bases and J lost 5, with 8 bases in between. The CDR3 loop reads CASNPGTGELFF. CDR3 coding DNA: TGTGCCAGCAACCCCGGGACCGGGGAGCTGTTTTTT.

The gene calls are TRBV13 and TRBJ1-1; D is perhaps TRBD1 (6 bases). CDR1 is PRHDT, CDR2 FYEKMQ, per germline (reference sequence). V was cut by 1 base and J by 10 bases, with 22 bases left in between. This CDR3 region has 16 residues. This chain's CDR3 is CASSLVGAPPGRVAFF. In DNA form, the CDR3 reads TGTGCCAGCAGCTTAGTGGGGGCCCCCCCGGGGAGGGTAGCTTTCTTT.

This chain's CDR3 is CASSLQTGDSTDTQYF. CDR3 in DNA: TGTGCCAGCAGTCTACAGACAGGGGATAGCACAGATACGCAGTATTTT. The chain combines TRBV28 with TRBJ2-3; 8 bases map to TRBD1. From germline, CDR1 is MDHEN and CDR2 SYDVKM. The V segment lost 5 bases and the J segment 0 bases; nucleotides outside the gene matches: 7. This CDR3 region has 16 residues.

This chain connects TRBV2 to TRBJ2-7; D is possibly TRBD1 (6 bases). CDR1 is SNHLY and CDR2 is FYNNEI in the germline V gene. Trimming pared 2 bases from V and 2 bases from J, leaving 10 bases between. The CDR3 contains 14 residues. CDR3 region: CASSERQGTYEQYF. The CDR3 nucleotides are TGTGCCAGCAGTGAACGCCAGGGGACCTACGAGCAGTACTTC. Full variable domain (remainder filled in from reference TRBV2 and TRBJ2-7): EPEVTQTPSHQVTQMGQEVILRCVPISNHLYFYWYRQILGQKVEFLVSFYNNEISEKSEIFDDQFSVERPDGSNFTLKIRSTKLEDSAMYFCASSERQGTYEQYFGPGTRLTVT.

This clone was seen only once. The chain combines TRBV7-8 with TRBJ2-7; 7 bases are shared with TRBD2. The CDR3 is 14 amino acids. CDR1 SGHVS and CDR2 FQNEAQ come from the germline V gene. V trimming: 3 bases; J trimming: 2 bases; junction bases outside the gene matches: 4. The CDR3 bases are TGTGCCAGCAGCTTGGGGGGGACCACCTACGAGCAGTACTTC. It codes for CASSLGGTTYEQYF.